The 30 T cell receptor beta chains below were found in one sample sequenced in a study of regulatory T cells in long-lasting Graves disease. The time point was: newly diagnosed GD, antithyroid drugs for less than 3 months. Following extraction of RNA from PBMCs, that RNA was used to make the TCR library. CDR3 regions were amplified by Arm-PCR using iRepertoire HTBI primers to build TCR beta libraries. TCRdb reprocessed the multiplex PCR reads via MiXCR and lists one record per CDR3 protein. The data hold around 500,000 distinct CDR3 sequences, with around 16% observed a single time. These records were also assigned to another study, of T cells in Graves' hyperthyroidism and ophthalmopathy.

This specimen consisted of peripheral blood mononuclear cells (PBMCs), obtained at new diagnosis, from a patient treated with antithyroid drugs. These receptors originate from a middle-aged woman with Graves disease.

The chain uses TRBV6-1 and TRBJ1-6, with D maybe TRBD1 (5 bases). V gave up 6 bases and J gave up 8 bases, with 8 bases separating them. The CDR3 loop spans 12 amino acids. Germline loops: CDR1 MNHNS, CDR2 SASEGT. The chain's CDR3 is CASRRGDSPLHF. The CDR3 DNA reads TGTGCCAGCAGAAGGGGAGATTCACCCCTCCACTTT.

This clonotype was detected a few times. The rearrangement uses TRBV28 and TRBJ1-5, with 9 bases lining up with TRBD1. This CDR3 contains 16 residues. CDR1 and CDR2 from the germline V gene are MDHEN and SYDVKM. The junction had 11 bases not matched to a gene; V was cut back by 5 bases and J by 6 bases. CDR3 sequence (DNA): TGTGCCAGCAGTCCTCCAGGGACAGGGAGGCGTCAGCCCCAGCATTTT. Its translation is CASSPPGTGRRQPQHF.

The CDR3 DNA reads as TGTGCCAGCAGCAAGACCGCGACGGGGGGAACTGAAGCTTTCTTT. It yields the protein CASSKTATGGTEAFF. The chain carries TRBV13 and TRBJ1-1, with a possible D match to TRBD1 (5 bases). The CDR3 has 15 residues. The germline gives CDR1 PRHDT, CDR2 FYEKMQ (reference sequence). Trimming took off 5 bases at V and 5 bases at J, with 18 bases between the two ends. The full variable domain, its missing parts supplied by reference TRBV13 and TRBJ1-1, is AAGVIQSPRHLIKEKRETATLKCYPIPRHDTVYWYQQGPGQDPQFLISFYEKMQSDKGSIPDRFSAQQFSDYHSELNMSSLELGDSALYFCASSKTATGGTEAFFGQGTRLTVV.

A few counts support this clonotype. This may arise from a read error, as a much more abundant clone is one base away. The chain is built from TRBV28 and TRBJ1-1; a possible D gene is TRBD1 (5 bases). CDR3 length equals 16 residues. V was clipped by 6 bases and J by 8 bases, with 25 bases between them. The germline gives CDR1 MDHEN, CDR2 SYDVKM. CDR3 DNA: TGTGCCAGCAGCACAAACGAACGGGGGGAGGTGGACGAAGCTTTCTTT. As protein: CASSTNERGEVDEAFF.

The V gene is TRBV15, the J gene TRBJ1-2; 7 nucleotides align to TRBD1. Germline assignment: CDR1 LNHNV and CDR2 YYDKDF (reference sequence). J gave up 8 bases and V 0 bases, and 12 bases lay outside the gene matches. CDR3 length: 16 amino acids. The CDR3: CATSRDLLQGSSGYTF. DNA of the CDR3: TGTGCCACCAGCAGAGATCTTCTACAGGGGAGTAGCGGCTACACCTTC.

This clonotype has a handful of counts. The chain has TRBV5-5 and TRBJ1-6; 10 nucleotides agree with TRBD1. The CDR3 spans 14 residues. Germline loops: CDR1 SGHKS, CDR2 YYEKEE (reference sequence). J gave up 7 bases and V 8 bases, and 6 bases lay outside the gene matches. The CDR3 loop is CASLPGQGNSPLHF. DNA for the CDR3: TGTGCCAGTCTCCCGGGACAGGGGAATTCACCCCTCCACTTT. The full variable domain, with the rest looked up from reference TRBV5-5 and TRBJ1-6, is DAGVTQSPTHLIKTRGQQVTLRCSPISGHKSVSWYQQVLGQGPQFIFQYYEKEERGRGNFPDRFSARQFPNYSSELNVNALLLGDSALYLCASLPGQGNSPLHFGNGTRLTVT.

This clonotype has more than one count but fewer than ten. This rearrangement joins TRBV5-5 to TRBJ1-4, with a tentative D call TRBD1 (5 bases). Trimming took 1 base from V and 5 from J, leaving 12 bases between them. Germline V lookup: CDR1 SGHKS, CDR2 YYEKEE (reference sequence). The CDR3 contains 15 residues. The CDR3 loop is CASSLFGGENEKLFF. In DNA form, the CDR3 reads TGTGCCAGCAGCTTGTTCGGGGGGGAAAATGAAAAACTGTTTTTT. Full variable domain (remainder filled in from reference TRBV5-5 and TRBJ1-4): DAGVTQSPTHLIKTRGQQVTLRCSPISGHKSVSWYQQVLGQGPQFIFQYYEKEERGRGNFPDRFSARQFPNYSSELNVNALLLGDSALYLCASSLFGGENEKLFFGSGTQLSVL.

The table lists this clonotype with a few counts. The rearrangement links TRBV6-2 or TRBV6-3 to TRBJ2-2; D uncertain. Trimming removed 1 base from V and 6 bases from J, with 3 bases in between. CDR1 is MNHEY and CDR2 is SVGEGT in the germline V gene. The CDR3 consists of 12 residues. The CDR3: CASSYLPGELFF. CDR3 bases: TGTGCCAGCAGTTACTTACCCGGGGAGCTGTTTTTT.

This clonotype came up many times. The gene calls are TRBV12-3 or TRBV12-4 and TRBJ1-1; D ambiguous. V was pared by 5 bases and J by 11 bases, with 15 bases between. CDR3 length: 12 residues. The chain's CDR3 is CASSDSGVEAFF. CDR3 nucleotide sequence: TGTGCCAGCAGTGATTCCGGGGTGGAGGCTTTCTTT.

This clonotype was recorded a few times. This chain uses TRBV5-1 with TRBJ1-2, with D maybe TRBD1 (6 bases). Trimming stripped 1 base from V and 3 bases from J, with 10 bases between. CDR1 and CDR2 from the germline V gene are SGHRS and YFSETQ. The CDR3 extends over 14 amino acids. The CDR3 here is CASSLSGADYGYTF. Written as DNA, the CDR3 is TGCGCCAGCAGCTTGTCAGGGGCCGACTATGGCTACACCTTC.

This clonotype was counted ten times or more. The chain uses TRBV7-2 and TRBJ2-2, with 8 nucleotides matching TRBD2. The V gene's germline CDR1 is SGHTA and CDR2 FQGNSA. Trimming took 6 bases from V and 1 from J; bases not matched to a gene: 4. This CDR3 is built from 15 residues. This chain's CDR3 is CASSPGLGNTGELFF. The CDR3 DNA reads as TGTGCCAGCAGTCCGGGACTAGGGAACACCGGGGAGCTGTTTTTT.

This sequence joins TRBV19 and TRBJ2-1, with D perhaps assigned TRBD1 or TRBD2 (5 bases each). Germline CDR1 and CDR2: LNHDA and SQIVND (reference sequence). V was trimmed by 3 bases and J by 8 bases, leaving 14 bases between them. This CDR3 region has 14 residues. CDR3 amino acids: CASSIIGTPHEQFF. The CDR3 nucleotides are TGTGCCAGTAGTATCATTGGGACCCCCCATGAGCAGTTCTTC.

The V gene is TRBV7-9, the J gene TRBJ1-2; 8 nucleotides agree with TRBD1. The V and J ends lost 3 bases and 4 bases, in that order; junction bases with no gene match: 16. The CDR3 sequence is 18 residues long. CDR1 is SEHNR and CDR2 is FQNEAQ in the germline V gene (reference sequence). The CDR3 DNA reads as TGTGCCAGCAGCTTGACACCGGGACAGGCTCGCTTCCCCTATGGCTACACCTTC. Its translation is CASSLTPGQARFPYGYTF. The full variable domain, rest sourced from reference TRBV7-9 and TRBJ1-2, is DTGVSQNPRHKITKRGQNVTFRCDPISEHNRLYWYRQTLGQGPEFLTYFQNEAQLEKSRLLSDRFSAERPKGSFSTLEIQRTEQGDSAMYLCASSLTPGQARFPYGYTFGSGTRLTVV.

This chain uses TRBV20-1 with TRBJ1-2; D gene uncertain. The V gene's germline CDR1 is DFQATT and CDR2 SNEGSKA (reference sequence). V lost 4 bases and J lost 3, with 27 bases in between. The CDR3 loop spans 18 amino acids. The CDR3 loop is CSAIPYSERGADDYGYTF. CDR3 in DNA: TGCAGTGCTATCCCATATTCTGAGCGCGGCGCGGATGACTATGGCTACACCTTC.

This clonotype was observed many times. V and J are TRBV20-1 and TRBJ2-1, with 13 bases lining up with TRBD2. Unmatched junction bases numbered 10, after V lost 0 bases and J lost 2 bases. Looked up from germline, CDR1 is DFQATT and CDR2 is SNEGSKA (reference sequence). The CDR3 extends over 19 amino acids. The CDR3 spells CSARDKLAGGPGPYNEQFF. The DNA of the CDR3 is TGCAGTGCTAGAGATAAACTAGCGGGGGGGCCGGGGCCCTACAATGAGCAGTTCTTC.

This clonotype was seen repeatedly, ten times or more. This CDR3 is CASRSFMGSGGDEQYF. CDR3 bases: TGTGCCAGCAGGAGCTTTATGGGTAGCGGGGGGGACGAGCAGTACTTC. The chain links TRBV28 to TRBJ2-7; 11 bases line up with TRBD2. The CDR3 loop spans 16 amino acids. With 6 bases clipped from V and 5 bases from J, the junction kept 12 bases outside the gene matches. Germline CDR1 reads MDHEN; CDR2 reads SYDVKM.

Comment on this clonotype: A much more abundant neighbour one base away suggests this may be a read error. The V and J genes are TRBV2 and TRBJ2-1, with 8 bases aligning to TRBD2. V gave up 7 bases and J gave up 12 bases; unmatched junction bases: 11. From germline, CDR1 is SNHLY and CDR2 FYNNEI. The CDR3 is made up of 13 amino acids. The CDR3 DNA is TGTGCCAGCATCTCGGGACTAGACTATGGGCAGTTCTTC. Amino acid sequence: CASISGLDYGQFF.

This clonotype was observed at least ten times. The rearrangement uses TRBV3-1 and TRBJ2-3; 8 positions agree with TRBD1. The CDR3 has 16 amino acids. With V trimmed by 1 base and J by 2 bases, 5 bases remained unmatched. Germline CDR1 is LGHDT and CDR2 is YNNKEL (reference sequence). The chain's CDR3 is CASSQGGQGHTDTQYF. For the CDR3, the DNA is TGTGCCAGCAGCCAAGGCGGACAGGGACACACAGATACGCAGTATTTT.

V and J are TRBV28 and TRBJ2-5; D possibly corresponds to TRBD2 (6 bases). V was shortened by 4 bases and J by 4 bases, with 10 bases between the two germline ends. The CDR3 extends over 13 amino acids. Germline V gives CDR1 MDHEN, CDR2 SYDVKM. The CDR3: CASSYSGVETQYF. The DNA for the CDR3 is TGTGCCAGCAGTTACTCGGGAGTAGAGACCCAGTACTTC.

The J gene is TRBJ1-1, the V gene TRBV5-1; unclear D gene. The CDR3 contains 15 residues. CDR1 SGHRS and CDR2 YFSETQ come from the germline V gene. V was shortened by 1 base and J by 3 bases, with 13 bases between the two germline ends. The CDR3 loop reads CASSLKVEKDTEAFF. CDR3 bases: TGCGCCAGCAGCTTGAAGGTGGAAAAAGACACTGAAGCTTTCTTT.

This clonotype was counted ten times or more. This sequence joins TRBV5-1 and TRBJ1-2; 9 positions agree with TRBD1. Germline V gives CDR1 SGHRS, CDR2 YFSETQ. Trimming took 0 bases from V and 11 from J; bases not matched to a gene: 5. This CDR3 has 13 residues. This CDR3 reads CASSLDRDREYTF. CDR3 in DNA: TGCGCCAGCAGCTTGGACCGGGACAGGGAGTACACCTTC.

V and J are TRBV28 and TRBJ2-7, with D possibly being TRBD1 (6 bases). Trimming shortened V by 4 bases and J by 3 bases, and 16 bases separated the two germline ends. Germline assignment: CDR1 MDHEN and CDR2 SYDVKM. This CDR3 has 15 amino acids. CDR3 in amino acids: CASSYIPGALYEQYF. The CDR3 DNA reads as TGTGCCAGCAGTTATATCCCAGGGGCCCTCTACGAGCAGTACTTC.

The chain is built from TRBV20-1 and TRBJ1-2; the match to TRBD1 covers 8 bases. Trimming took 6 bases from V and 8 from J; bases not matched to a gene: 14. This CDR3 contains 14 residues. The germline V gene has CDR1 DFQATT and CDR2 SNEGSKA (reference sequence). The CDR3 coding sequence is TGCAGTGCCCCCCCCCGGGAGGACAGGGACGGCTACACCTTC. Its translation is CSAPPREDRDGYTF.

V is TRBV19 and J is TRBJ2-2; D perhaps matches TRBD2 (5 bases). The CDR3 has 15 amino acids. Trimming left V 9 bases short and J 3 bases short, with 17 bases between. From germline, CDR1 is LNHDA and CDR2 SQIVND (reference sequence). CDR3 coding DNA: TGTGCCAGCCAGAACCGTTGGCGGGACACCGGGGAGCTGTTTTTT. Protein product: CASQNRWRDTGELFF.

Of note for this clonotype: Possible read error: a much larger clone is one base away. The rearrangement links TRBV3-1 to TRBJ2-5, with D unresolved. V was clipped by 4 bases and J by 5 bases, with 17 bases between them. This CDR3 comprises 15 residues. Germline loops: CDR1 LGHDT, CDR2 YNNKEL (reference sequence). The CDR3 region has the DNA TGTGCCAGCAGCCTACAACTGGGCCCCCAGGAGACCCAGTACTTC. Protein product: CASSLQLGPQETQYF.

The sample holds many counts of this clonotype. This sequence joins TRBV12-3 or TRBV12-4 and TRBJ2-2; a weak D match, TRBD2 (7 bases). Trimming took off 3 bases at V and 4 bases at J, with 15 bases between the two ends. The CDR3 is 16 residues long. In DNA, the CDR3 is TGTGCCAGCAGTTTTGAGGCGGGGGCCGCCACCGGGGAGCTGTTTTTT. Encoded protein: CASSFEAGAATGELFF.

This clonotype has a count of ten or more. The chain couples TRBV11-1 to TRBJ2-1; D is perhaps TRBD2 (5 bases). V dropped 7 bases and J dropped 7 bases, with 23 bases sitting between them. Germline lookup yields CDR1 SGHAT and CDR2 FQDESV (reference sequence). The CDR3 spans 16 residues. CDR3 loop: CASNKNGDRYWNEQFF. The CDR3 DNA reads TGTGCCAGCAACAAGAACGGGGATCGCTATTGGAATGAGCAGTTCTTC.

This clonotype came up a few times. The chain joins TRBV6-1 to TRBJ1-2; D ambiguous. The germline CDR1 and CDR2 sequences are MNHNS and SASEGT. Trimming removed 3 bases at V and 2 bases at J, with 10 bases between. CDR3 size: 14 residues. The CDR3, as DNA: TGTGCCAGCAGTGACCCCCAGATCAACTATGGCTACACCTTC. Its protein product is CASSDPQINYGYTF.

There are a few counts of this clonotype. The chain uses TRBV28 and TRBJ1-2; 10 bases agree with TRBD1. In germline, CDR1 is MDHEN, CDR2 SYDVKM. CDR3 length equals 14 residues. With V trimmed by 5 bases and J by 4 bases, 4 bases remained unmatched. This CDR3 reads CASSDRTGGYGYTF. For the CDR3, the DNA is TGTGCCAGCAGTGACAGGACAGGGGGCTATGGCTACACCTTC.

With respect to this clonotype: This sequence may be a read error, since a much larger clone differs from it by one base. This chain connects TRBV6-2 or TRBV6-3 to TRBJ2-2, with 10 positions matching TRBD2. The CDR3 consists of 17 residues. CDR1 is MNHEY and CDR2 is SVGEGT in the germline V gene. V trimming: 7 bases; J trimming: 3 bases; junction bases outside the gene matches: 11. CDR3 sequence reads: CASIGPAGGRYTGELFF. The CDR3, as DNA: TGTGCCAGCATCGGACCAGCGGGGGGGCGATACACCGGGGAGCTGTTTTTT.